Below, 11 T cell receptor beta chains from the same sample are listed, as sequenced in a study of blood T cell repertoires in COVID-19. Method: immunoSEQ multiplex PCR; TCRdb's copy keeps in-frame clones and lacks some. The sample contains over 120,000 clones, over 75% of which appear only once. The sequencing sample was made of peripheral blood. The receptor source for this set is a human donor in a cohort sampled during active COVID-19.

The chain combines TRBV10-3 with TRBJ1-4, with 10 positions matching TRBD1. Unmatched junction bases numbered 2, after V lost 0 bases and J lost 10 bases. The CDR3 has 14 residues. CDR1 is ENHRY and CDR2 is SYGVKD in the germline V gene. CDR3 DNA sequence: TGTGCCATCAGTGAGTCGAGGGACAGGGGAAAACTGTTTTTT. Protein: CAISESRDRGKLFF.

This chain joins TRBV9 and TRBJ2-6, with TRBD2 as a possible D gene (6 bases). In germline, CDR1 is SGDLS, CDR2 YYNGEE. The CDR3 loop spans 18 amino acids. V lost 0 bases and J lost 2, with 15 bases in between. The CDR3 is CASSVDGSPLAGANVLTF. The CDR3 nucleotides are TGTGCCAGCAGCGTAGACGGGAGCCCCCTCGCTGGGGCCAACGTCCTGACTTTC.

V is TRBV7-9 and J is TRBJ2-5; 7 bases fit TRBD2. The CDR3 runs to 14 residues. The J segment lost 2 bases and the V segment lost 4 bases, leaving 4 bases of the junction unmatched. The germline gives CDR1 SEHNR, CDR2 FQNEAQ (reference sequence). The CDR3 here is CASSSRDYQETQYF. The CDR3 DNA reads TGTGCCAGCAGCTCCCGGGACTATCAAGAGACCCAGTACTTC.

CDR3 sequence: CASSAGTGVLYYGYTF. CDR3 in DNA: TGTGCCAGCAGCGCCGGGACAGGGGTTTTGTACTATGGCTACACCTTC. This sequence joins TRBV9 and TRBJ1-2, with 10 nucleotides matching TRBD1. This CDR3 has 16 residues. Trimming removed 3 bases from V and 3 bases from J; junction bases left unmatched: 8. Germline lookup yields CDR1 SGDLS and CDR2 YYNGEE.

The chain uses TRBV18 and TRBJ2-3; 8 bases fit TRBD2. Per the germline V gene, CDR1 is KGHSH and CDR2 is LQKENI. This CDR3 region has 15 residues. Germline trimming cut 5 bases from V and 6 bases from J; bases unmatched to any gene: 10. The DNA for the CDR3 is TGTGCCAGCTCATCGACCGGGGGGGCCTTGGATACGCAGTATTTT. This codes for CASSSTGGALDTQYF.

The V gene is TRBV7-2, the J gene TRBJ1-1; the D is unclear. V lost 1 base to trimming and J lost 8 bases, with 14 bases between them. Germline loops: CDR1 SGHTA, CDR2 FQGNSA. The CDR3 runs 14 residues. The CDR3 nucleotides read TGTGCCAGCAGCTTAGGAGTTTTGAAGCCAGAAGCTTTCTTT. Its protein is CASSLGVLKPEAFF.

This clone was recorded once. This chain uses TRBV5-1 with TRBJ2-3; 8 positions match TRBD2. Unmatched junction bases numbered 7, after V lost 4 bases and J lost 0 bases. CDR3 length: 16 residues. CDR1 is SGHRS and CDR2 is YFSETQ in the germline V gene. As DNA, the CDR3 is TGCGCCAGCAGCAAGAGCGGGGGCCCAAGCACAGATACGCAGTATTTT. Protein sequence: CASSKSGGPSTDTQYF. Filled out from reference TRBV5-1 and TRBJ2-3, the complete variable domain reads KAGVTQTPRYLIKTRGQQVTLSCSPISGHRSVSWYQQTPGQGLQFLFEYFSETQRNKGNFPGRFSGRQFSNSRSEMNVSTLELGDSALYLCASSKSGGPSTDTQYFGPGTRLTVL.

This chain connects TRBV3-1 (or the pseudogene TRBV3-2) to TRBJ1-2, with 9 nucleotides matching TRBD1. Germline loops: CDR1 LGHDT, CDR2 YNNKEL (reference sequence). The CDR3 covers 13 residues. Trimming at V came to 4 bases and at J to 4 bases, leaving 1 base not matched to a gene. The CDR3 region is CASSLTGGYGYTF. CDR3 sequence (DNA): TGTGCCAGCAGCCTGACAGGGGGCTATGGCTACACCTTC.

The gene calls are TRBV7-3 and TRBJ2-5, with 9 bases fitting TRBD2. The CDR3 runs 15 residues. Germline lookup yields CDR1 SGHTA and CDR2 FQGTGA. The V segment lost 3 bases and the J segment 3 bases; nucleotides outside the gene matches: 5. The CDR3 region has the DNA TGTGCCAGCAGCTTGGGCGGGGGGGTCGAAGAGACCCAGTACTTC. This gives the protein CASSLGGGVEETQYF.

The rearrangement uses TRBV7-9 and TRBJ2-3; D gene uncertain. The CDR3 extends over 15 amino acids. V lost 1 base and J 3 bases, leaving 11 bases between the germline ends. Germline CDR1 reads SEHNR; CDR2 reads FQNEAQ (reference sequence). CDR3 sequence (DNA): TGTGCCAGCAGCTTAGATCTTGGGCCGACAGATACGCAGTATTTT. This codes for CASSLDLGPTDTQYF.

The gene calls are TRBV24-1 and TRBJ2-5, with 12 bases identical to TRBD2. After removal of 9 bases from V and 2 bases from J, the junction contained 6 bases not matched to a gene. Germline V gene data show CDR1 as KGHDR and CDR2 as SFDVKD. The CDR3 spans 15 residues. CDR3 DNA sequence: TGTGCCACCTCTCCCGGGACTAGCGGGCAAGAGACCCAGTACTTC. Its protein product is CATSPGTSGQETQYF.